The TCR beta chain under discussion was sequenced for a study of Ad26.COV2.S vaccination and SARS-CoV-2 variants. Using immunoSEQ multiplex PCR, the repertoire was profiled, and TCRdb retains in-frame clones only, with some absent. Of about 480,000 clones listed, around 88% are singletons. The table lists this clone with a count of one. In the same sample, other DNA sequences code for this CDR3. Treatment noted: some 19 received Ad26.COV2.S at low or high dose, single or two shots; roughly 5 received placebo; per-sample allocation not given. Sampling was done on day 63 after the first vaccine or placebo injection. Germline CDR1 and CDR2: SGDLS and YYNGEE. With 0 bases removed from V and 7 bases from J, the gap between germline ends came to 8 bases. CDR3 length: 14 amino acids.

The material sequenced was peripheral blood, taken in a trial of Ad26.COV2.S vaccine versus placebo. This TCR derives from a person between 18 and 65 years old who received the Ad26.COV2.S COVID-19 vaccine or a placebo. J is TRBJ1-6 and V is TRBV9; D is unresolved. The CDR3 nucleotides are TGTGCCAGCAGCGTAGCGGGCGGGAATTCACCCCTCCACTTT. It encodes CASSVAGGNSPLHF.